A single sample is the source of the 17 T cell receptor beta chains below, sequenced in a study of CD8+CD57+ T cells in acquired aplastic anemia. The TCR beta profiling, which covered VDJ combination and CDR3 sequence, was carried out using genomic DNA as the template. TCRdb redid the calling of the reads with MiXCR, one entry per CDR3 protein. The repertoire includes some 290,000 distinct CDR3 sequences, 56% of them detected once, and less than 10% sits in the top ten. The sequenced sample was sorted CD4+, CD8+, or CD8+CD57+ T cells (not recorded which) from PBMCs. These receptors all come from a human donor with severe aplastic anemia or a healthy control (not recorded which).

This clonotype was picked up many times. The V call is TRBV5-8, the J call TRBJ2-1, with D unclear. With 0 bases removed from V and 5 bases from J, the gap between germline ends came to 6 bases. This CDR3 is built from 13 residues. Germline V gene data show CDR1 as SGHTS and CDR2 as YDEGEE. The CDR3 coding sequence is TGTGCCAGCAGCTTGGCTGTCAACAATGAGCAGTTCTTC. It is translated as CASSLAVNNEQFF.

The rearrangement links TRBV2 to TRBJ2-7; 11 bases are a match to TRBD2. The DNA end favors TRBJ2-1, so the J call may be wrong. The CDR3 covers 15 residues. Germline CDR1 is SNHLY and CDR2 is FYNNEI. In DNA, the CDR3 is TGTGCCAGCAGTGGCCCGACTAGCGGGGCCAATGAGCAGTTCTTC. Its translation is CASSGPTSGANEQFF.

This clonotype was detected many times. The CDR3: CASSSVLTYEQYF. The CDR3 coding sequence is TGTGCCAGCAGTTCCGTCCTTACCTACGAGCAGTACTTC. The chain recombines TRBV12-3 or TRBV12-4 with TRBJ2-7; D is unresolved. The CDR3 runs to 13 residues. Trimming removed 4 bases at V and 2 bases at J, with 9 bases between.

This rearrangement joins TRBV10-3 to TRBJ2-7, with 12 positions matching TRBD2. The germline gives CDR1 ENHRY, CDR2 SYGVKD. CDR3 length equals 15 residues. V was clipped by 8 bases and J by 3 bases; unmatched bases: 8. CDR3 in DNA: TGTGCCATCCGGGGGTTGACTAGCGGGAGCTACGAGCAGTACTTC. This encodes CAIRGLTSGSYEQYF.

This clonotype was seen a single time. The genes are TRBV7-9 and TRBJ2-6; D not certain. CDR1 is SEHNR and CDR2 is FQNEAQ in the germline V gene (reference sequence). The CDR3 totals 16 residues. V was trimmed by 5 bases and J by 0 bases, leaving 11 bases between them. CDR3: CASSPPAGSGANVLTF. CDR3 nucleotides: TGTGCCAGCAGCCCTCCTGCCGGCTCTGGGGCCAACGTCCTGACTTTC.

This clonotype was found many times. V usage is TRBV29-1 and J usage is TRBJ1-3; D is possibly TRBD1 (5 bases). The germline V gene has CDR1 SQVTM and CDR2 ANQGSEA. Between the trimmed V and J ends, which lost 3 bases and 0 bases, there was a span of 9 bases. The CDR3 extends over 14 amino acids. CDR3 residues: CSVEGGTSGNTIYF. The CDR3 DNA is TGCAGCGTTGAGGGGGGAACCTCTGGAAACACCATATATTTT. Full variable domain (missing parts from reference TRBV29-1 and TRBJ1-3): SAVISQKPSRDICQRGTSLTIQCQVDSQVTMMFWYRQQPGQSLTLIATANQGSEATYESGFVIDKFPISRPNLTFSTLTVSNMSPEDSSIYLCSVEGGTSGNTIYFGEGSWLTVV.

This clonotype was picked up many times. V and J are TRBV20-1 and TRBJ1-2; tentative D call: TRBD1 (6 bases). V gave up 1 base and J gave up 3 bases, with 15 bases separating them. Germline V gene sequence: CDR1 DFQATT, CDR2 SNEGSKA (reference sequence). The CDR3 is 15 residues long. The CDR3 nucleotides read TGCAGTGCTAGAGTACAGGACTACAGGGACTATGGCTACACCTTC. Its protein product is CSARVQDYRDYGYTF.

Concerning this clonotype itself: Germline and junction disagree at one end, which may indicate a read error. The chain joins TRBV2 to TRBJ1-5; D is uncertain. The CDR3 is made up of 15 amino acids. Germline V gene lookup returns CDR1 SNHLY and CDR2 FYNNEI. CDR3 sequence: CASRFHDTSSQPQHF. The DNA for the CDR3 is TGTGCCAGCAGGTTTCACGACACGAGCAGTCAGCCCCAGCATTTT.

This rearrangement joins TRBV18 to TRBJ1-1, with D possibly being TRBD1 (6 bases). The CDR3 spans 15 residues. Germline lookup yields CDR1 KGHSH and CDR2 LQKENI. The germline V and J ends were trimmed by 2 bases and 6 bases, with 16 bases remaining between them. The CDR3 bases are TGTGCCAGCTCACCAACGACAGGCCCAGGGCCTGAAGCTTTCTTT. This gives the protein CASSPTTGPGPEAFF.

Turning to this clonotype: Given the absence of the conserved phenylalanine or tryptophan at the CDR3 end, a read error is likely. The DNA is omitted, as the CDR3 cannot be located on it reliably, and the CDR3 follows TCRdb's listing. The chain joins TRBV15 to TRBJ1-6. Termini included, the CDR3 measures 8 amino acids. Germline V CDR1 and CDR2: LNHNV, YYDKDF (reference sequence). The CDR3 region is CATSRDRV.

The gene calls are TRBV5-5 and TRBJ2-7; 7 bases match TRBD1. The germline V gene has CDR1 SGHKS and CDR2 YYEKEE (reference sequence). The CDR3 extends over 15 amino acids. Trimming cost V 0 bases and J 7 bases; bases outside gene matches: 10. CDR3 residues: CASSLVGTDPREQYF. For the CDR3, the DNA is TGTGCCAGCAGCTTGGTCGGGACAGACCCCAGGGAGCAGTACTTC.

The table lists this clonotype with many counts. The rearrangement uses TRBV7-2 and TRBJ1-2; no definite D call. The CDR3 has 14 residues. V lost 1 base to trimming and J lost 0 bases, with 6 bases between them. The germline V gene has CDR1 SGHTA and CDR2 FQGNSA. CDR3 sequence: CASSLGTANYGYTF. CDR3 sequence (DNA): TGTGCCAGCAGCTTAGGCACAGCTAACTATGGCTACACCTTC.

This clonotype appeared once. The junction departs from the called germline gene at one end, perhaps through a read error. The chain recombines TRBV7-7 with TRBJ1-2, with TRBD1 matching 8 bases. The CDR3 is made up of 13 amino acids. Germline values: CDR1 SSHAT, CDR2 FNYEAQ (reference sequence). The CDR3, as DNA: TGTGCTAGCAGTGGACAGGGATATGAAAGCTACACCTTC. Translating it yields CASSGQGYESYTF.

The chain joins TRBV7-9 to TRBJ2-7; no firm D call. With 2 bases removed from V and 3 bases from J, the gap between germline ends came to 11 bases. The CDR3 runs to 14 residues. Per the germline V gene, CDR1 is SEHNR and CDR2 is FQNEAQ (reference sequence). CDR3 region: CASSLYGIVYEQYF. As DNA, the CDR3 is TGTGCCAGCAGCTTATATGGGATTGTCTACGAGCAGTACTTC.

This sequence joins TRBV9 and TRBJ2-1, with 7 bases that match TRBD2. The CDR3 sequence is 14 residues long. Per the germline V gene, CDR1 is SGDLS and CDR2 is YYNGEE. Trimming cost V 0 bases and J 4 bases; bases outside gene matches: 1. The CDR3: CASSVGGGYNEQFF. DNA for the CDR3: TGTGCCAGCAGCGTAGGGGGGGGTTACAATGAGCAGTTCTTC.

V is TRBV19 and J is TRBJ2-3; D gene unclear. Trimming took off 5 bases at V and 3 bases at J, with 6 bases between the two ends. The CDR3 is made up of 12 amino acids. CDR1 and CDR2 from the germline V gene are LNHDA and SQIVND (reference sequence). The chain's CDR3 is CASSYLTDTQYF. CDR3 DNA: TGTGCCAGTAGTTATCTGACAGATACGCAGTATTTT.

The chain combines TRBV20-1 with TRBJ2-5; possible D gene TRBD2, 5 bases. The ends were cut back, 6 bases at V and 4 bases at J, with 12 bases in the middle. This CDR3 contains 12 residues. From germline, CDR1 is DFQATT and CDR2 SNEGSKA (reference sequence). The CDR3 is CSATSGSETQYF. CDR3 bases: TGCAGTGCCACTTCGGGGTCAGAGACCCAGTACTTC.